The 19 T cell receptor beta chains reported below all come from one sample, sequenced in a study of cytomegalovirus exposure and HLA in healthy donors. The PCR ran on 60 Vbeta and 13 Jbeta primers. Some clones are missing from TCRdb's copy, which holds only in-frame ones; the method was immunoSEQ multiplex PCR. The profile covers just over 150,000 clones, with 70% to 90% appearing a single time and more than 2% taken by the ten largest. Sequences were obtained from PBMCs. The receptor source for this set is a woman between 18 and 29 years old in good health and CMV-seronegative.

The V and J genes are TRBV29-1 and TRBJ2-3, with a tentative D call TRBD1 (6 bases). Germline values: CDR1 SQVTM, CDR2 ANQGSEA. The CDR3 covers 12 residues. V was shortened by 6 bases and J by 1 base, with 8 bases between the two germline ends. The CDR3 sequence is CSVRGGTDTQYF. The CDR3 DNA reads TGCAGCGTCAGGGGCGGCACAGATACGCAGTATTTT.

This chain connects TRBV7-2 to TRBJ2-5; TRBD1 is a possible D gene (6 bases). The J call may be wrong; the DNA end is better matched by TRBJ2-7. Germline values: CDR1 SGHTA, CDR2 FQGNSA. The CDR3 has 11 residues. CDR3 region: CASTDSYEQYF. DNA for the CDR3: TGTGCCAGCACGGACAGCTACGAGCAGTACTTC.

CDR3 sequence: CASSLDMVSSGNTIYF. Written as DNA, the CDR3 is TGTGCCAGCAGCTTAGATATGGTGAGCTCTGGAAACACCATATATTTT. The chain couples TRBV7-8 to TRBJ1-3; no definite D call. Trimming took off 1 base at V and 0 bases at J, with 10 bases between the two ends. CDR1 is SGHVS and CDR2 is FQNEAQ in the germline V gene. CDR3 size: 16 residues.

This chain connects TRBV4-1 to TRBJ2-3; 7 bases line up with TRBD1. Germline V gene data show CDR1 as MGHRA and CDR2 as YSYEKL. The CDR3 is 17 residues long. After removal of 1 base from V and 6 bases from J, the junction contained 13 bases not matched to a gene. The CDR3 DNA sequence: TGCGCCAGCAGCCAAGTTTTCGACAGGGTCCGCAAGGATACGCAGTATTTT. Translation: CASSQVFDRVRKDTQYF.

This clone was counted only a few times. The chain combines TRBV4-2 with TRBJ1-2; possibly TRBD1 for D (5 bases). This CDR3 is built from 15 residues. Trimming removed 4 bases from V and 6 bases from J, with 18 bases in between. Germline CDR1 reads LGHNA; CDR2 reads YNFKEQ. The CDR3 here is CASSPRGTLPHGYTF. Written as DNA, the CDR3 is TGTGCCAGCAGCCCAAGGGGCACACTCCCACATGGCTACACCTTC.

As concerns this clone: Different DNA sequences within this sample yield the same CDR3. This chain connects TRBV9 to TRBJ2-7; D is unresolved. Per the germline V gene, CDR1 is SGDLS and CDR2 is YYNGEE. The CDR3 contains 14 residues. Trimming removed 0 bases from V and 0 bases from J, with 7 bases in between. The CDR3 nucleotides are TGTGCCAGCAGCGTAGGCGGCAGCTCCTACGAGCAGTACTTC. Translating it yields CASSVGGSSYEQYF.

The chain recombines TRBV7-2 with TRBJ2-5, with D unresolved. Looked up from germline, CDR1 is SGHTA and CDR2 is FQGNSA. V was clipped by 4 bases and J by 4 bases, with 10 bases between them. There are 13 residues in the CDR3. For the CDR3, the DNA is TGTGCCAGCAGCTCTACCCTCCGAGAGACCCAGTACTTC. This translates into CASSSTLRETQYF.

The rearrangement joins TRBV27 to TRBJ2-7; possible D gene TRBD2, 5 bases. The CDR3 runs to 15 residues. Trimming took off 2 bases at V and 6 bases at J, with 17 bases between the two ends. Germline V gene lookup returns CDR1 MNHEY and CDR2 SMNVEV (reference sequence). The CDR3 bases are TGTGCCAGCAGTTTAACTGGACTTTCCTTGGGCGAGCAGTACTTC. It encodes CASSLTGLSLGEQYF.

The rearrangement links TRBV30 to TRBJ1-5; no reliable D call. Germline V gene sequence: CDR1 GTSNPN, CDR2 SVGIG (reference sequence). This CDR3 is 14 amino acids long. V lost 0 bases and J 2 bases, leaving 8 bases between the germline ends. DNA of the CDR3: TGTGCCTGGAGTGTACTAAATGGCAATCAGCCCCAGCATTTT. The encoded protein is CAWSVLNGNQPQHF.

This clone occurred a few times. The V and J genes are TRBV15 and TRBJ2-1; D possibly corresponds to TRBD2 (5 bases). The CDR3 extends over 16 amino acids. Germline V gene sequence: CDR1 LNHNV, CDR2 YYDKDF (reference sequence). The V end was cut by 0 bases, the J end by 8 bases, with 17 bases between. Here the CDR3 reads CATSRDRIGAGDEQFF. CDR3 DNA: TGTGCCACCAGCAGAGATCGGATCGGTGCGGGCGATGAGCAGTTCTTC.

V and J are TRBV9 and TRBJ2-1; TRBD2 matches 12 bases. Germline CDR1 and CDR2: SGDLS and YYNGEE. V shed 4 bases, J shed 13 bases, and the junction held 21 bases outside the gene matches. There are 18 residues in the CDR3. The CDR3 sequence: CASSYNSRPGLAGMGQFF. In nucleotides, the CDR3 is TGTGCCAGCAGCTATAACAGCAGACCGGGACTAGCGGGTATGGGACAGTTCTTC.

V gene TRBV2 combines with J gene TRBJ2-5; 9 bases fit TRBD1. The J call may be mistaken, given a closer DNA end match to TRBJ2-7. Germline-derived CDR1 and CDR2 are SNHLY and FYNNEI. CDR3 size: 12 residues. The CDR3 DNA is TGTGCCGGCCGGGACAGGGTCTACGAGCAGTACTTC. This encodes CAGRDRVYEQYF.

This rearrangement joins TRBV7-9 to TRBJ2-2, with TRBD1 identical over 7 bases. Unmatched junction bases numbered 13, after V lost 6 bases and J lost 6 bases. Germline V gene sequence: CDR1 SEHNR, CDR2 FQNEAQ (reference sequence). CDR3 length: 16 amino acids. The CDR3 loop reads CASSLPGQVLAGELFF. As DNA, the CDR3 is TGTGCCAGCAGTCTACCCGGACAGGTCTTGGCCGGGGAGCTGTTTTTT.

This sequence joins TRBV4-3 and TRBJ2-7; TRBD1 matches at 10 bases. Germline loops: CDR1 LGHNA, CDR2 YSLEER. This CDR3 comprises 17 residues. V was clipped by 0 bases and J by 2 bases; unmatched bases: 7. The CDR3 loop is CASSQDASGTGAYEQYF. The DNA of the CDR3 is TGCGCCAGCAGCCAAGATGCCTCCGGGACAGGGGCCTACGAGCAGTACTTC.

CDR3 DNA sequence: TGTGCCAGTAGTCCAAGCACAGGGTTGGGCGAAAAACTGTTTTTT. Translating it yields CASSPSTGLGEKLFF. The V call is TRBV19, the J call TRBJ1-4; perhaps TRBD1 as D (6 bases). CDR3 length: 15 residues. Trimming pared 5 bases from V and 8 bases from J, leaving 18 bases between. The germline V gene encodes CDR1 LNHDA and CDR2 SQIVND (reference sequence).

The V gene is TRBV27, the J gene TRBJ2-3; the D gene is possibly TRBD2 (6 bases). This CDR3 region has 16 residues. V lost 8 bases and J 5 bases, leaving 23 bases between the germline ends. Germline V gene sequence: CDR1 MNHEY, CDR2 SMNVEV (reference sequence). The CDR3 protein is CASRLYGTLGVDTQYF. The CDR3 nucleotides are TGTGCCAGCCGCCTATACGGGACTCTTGGAGTAGATACGCAGTATTTT.

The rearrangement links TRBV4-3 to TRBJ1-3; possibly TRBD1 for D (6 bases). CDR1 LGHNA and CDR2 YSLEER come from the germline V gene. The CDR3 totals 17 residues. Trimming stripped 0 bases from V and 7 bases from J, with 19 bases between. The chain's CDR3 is CASSQDLEGVAGNTIYF. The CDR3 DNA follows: TGCGCCAGCAGCCAAGATCTTGAGGGGGTGGCCGGGAACACCATATATTTT.

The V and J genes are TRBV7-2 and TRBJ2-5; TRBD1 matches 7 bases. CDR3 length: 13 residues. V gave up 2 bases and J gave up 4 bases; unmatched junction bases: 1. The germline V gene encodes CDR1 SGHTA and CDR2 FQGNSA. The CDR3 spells CASSLNRGETQYF. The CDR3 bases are TGTGCCAGCAGCTTAAACAGGGGAGAGACCCAGTACTTC.

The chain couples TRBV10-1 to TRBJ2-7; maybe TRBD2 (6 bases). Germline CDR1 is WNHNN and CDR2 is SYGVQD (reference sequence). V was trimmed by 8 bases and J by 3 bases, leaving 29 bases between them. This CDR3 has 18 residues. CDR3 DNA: TGCGCCAGCTGCCGCCGAACCTTCGACGGGGAGGTTAACTACGAGCAGTACTTC. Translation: CASCRRTFDGEVNYEQYF.